A single sample is the source of the 5 T cell receptor beta chains below, sequenced in a study of blood T cell repertoires in COVID-19. Measured with immunoSEQ multiplex PCR; TCRdb has only the in-frame clones, and not every one. The sample holds roughly 140,000 clones, 80% to 85% seen once. The sample was peripheral blood. Receptor source: a woman older than 75 with acute or convalescent COVID-19.

This chain's CDR3 is CAWSALGPAQETQYF. As DNA, the CDR3 is TGTGCCTGGAGTGCACTAGGACCGGCCCAAGAGACCCAGTACTTC. The chain is built from TRBV30 and TRBJ2-5; maybe TRBD2 (5 bases). V was clipped by 1 base and J by 1 base, with 13 bases between them. CDR1 is GTSNPN and CDR2 is SVGIG in the germline V gene (reference sequence). The CDR3 runs 15 residues.

This clone was observed a single time. This chain joins TRBV6-5 and TRBJ1-5, with a weak D call TRBD1 (5 bases). Germline V gene sequence: CDR1 MNHEY, CDR2 SVGAGI. This CDR3 region has 15 residues. V dropped 6 bases and J dropped 0 bases, with 12 bases sitting between them. The CDR3 nucleotides are TGTGCCAGCAGCGACGACAGAAATAGCAATCAGCCCCAGCATTTT. Translated: CASSDDRNSNQPQHF.

J is TRBJ2-5 and V is TRBV5-1; D is undetermined. The germline CDR1 and CDR2 sequences are SGHRS and YFSETQ. Trimming left V 1 base short and J 3 bases short, with 4 bases between. The CDR3 loop spans 12 amino acids. The CDR3: CASSLTEETQYF. The CDR3 bases are TGCGCCAGCAGCTTGACGGAAGAGACCCAGTACTTC.

This clone appeared a few times. The rearrangement links TRBV9 to TRBJ2-7; 12 bases match TRBD2. The CDR3 contains 15 residues. Germline V CDR1 and CDR2: SGDLS, YYNGEE. V lost 4 bases to trimming and J lost 6 bases; unmatched junction nucleotides: 8. The chain's CDR3 is CASSPRLAGAAEQYF. CDR3 nucleotide sequence: TGTGCCAGCAGCCCCCGACTAGCGGGAGCCGCCGAGCAGTACTTC.

The chain joins TRBV28 to TRBJ1-2; no reliable D call. This CDR3 region has 13 residues. V was trimmed by 6 bases and J by 3 bases, leaving 11 bases between them. CDR1 and CDR2 (germline): MDHEN, SYDVKM. The CDR3: CASSIGGDYGYTF. The DNA of the CDR3 is TGTGCCAGCAGCATCGGAGGTGACTATGGCTACACCTTC.